These T cell receptor beta chains were read from a single sample in a study of response to subunit inactivated influenza vaccine. TCRdb reprocessed the RT-PCR reads via MiXCR and lists one record per CDR3 protein. Among about 610,000 distinct CDR3 sequences, 12% to 15% were seen once, and the ten largest hold 11%. Here the sequenced sample was PBMCs from blood, taken 11 to 12 days after vaccination. The receptors come from a man aged 45 to 65 who received an inactivated influenza vaccine. Each CDR3 is given with its conserved first and last residue. A D gene is named only where the DNA matches it firmly. The listing skips clone size in some rows; elsewhere it reads once, few, many or a size class.

v_call	j_call	cdr3_length	d_call	clone_size	cdr3_aa	cdr3_nt
TRBV11-2	TRBJ2-1	17	TRBD2	NA	CASSLTGTSGNYNEQFF	TGTGCCAGCAGTTTAACCGGGACTAGCGGGAACTACAATGAGCAGTTCTTC
TRBV20-1	TRBJ2-5	15	TRBD2	NA	CSAQNTGTRLETQYF	TGCAGTGCCCAAAATACCGGGACTAGACTAGAGACCCAGTACTTC
TRBV7-2	TRBJ1-6	13	NA	NA	CASSLVRNSPLHF	TGTGCCAGCAGCTTAGTGCGGAATTCACCCCTCCACTTT
TRBV20-1	TRBJ2-3	13	TRBD1	few	CSAPGQGKDTQYF	TGCAGTGCTCCGGGACAGGGGAAAGATACGCAGTATTTT
TRBV4-1	TRBJ2-1	15	NA	NA	CASSQPDGPYNEQFF	TGCGCCAGCAGCCAACCGGACGGACCATACAATGAGCAGTTCTTC
TRBV3-1	TRBJ2-1	16	NA	many	CASSQTRSLAYNEQFF	TGTGCCAGCAGCCAAACTAGGTCTCTTGCCTACAATGAGCAGTTCTTC
TRBV7-3	TRBJ1-1	17	TRBD1	few	CASSSSTGYGVNTEAFF	TGTGCCAGCAGCTCTTCGACAGGGTATGGGGTAAACACTGAAGCTTTCTTT
TRBV7-2	TRBJ2-7	14	NA	NA	CASSFGGQIYEQYF	TGTGCCAGCAGCTTCGGCGGACAGATTTACGAGCAGTACTTC
TRBV5-1	TRBJ2-3	11	NA	many	CASSSGDTQYF	TGTGCCAGCAGTTCCGGAGATACGCAGTATTTT
TRBV29-1	TRBJ1-2	13	NA	few	CSVEREGGYGYTF	TGCAGCGTTGAAAGGGAGGGCGGCTATGGCTACACCTTC
TRBV2	TRBJ2-7	15	NA	few	CASSVGTASSYEQYF	TGTGCCAGCAGCGTTGGGACGGCGAGCTCCTACGAGCAGTACTTC
TRBV5-6	TRBJ2-1	15	NA	NA	CASSPGWGPYNEQFF	TGTGCCAGCAGCCCTGGGTGGGGGCCCTACAATGAGCAGTTCTTC
TRBV4-2	TRBJ2-3	14	NA	few	CASSYRAEADTQYF	TGTGCCAGCAGCTACAGGGCTGAGGCAGATACGCAGTATTTT
TRBV11-3	TRBJ2-1	15	TRBD1	few	CASSQTGGFYNEQFF	TGTGCCAGCAGCCAAACAGGGGGCTTTTACAATGAGCAGTTCTTC
TRBV27	TRBJ2-4	16	TRBD1	NA	CASSLFPAGGKNIQYF	TGTGCCAGCAGTTTATTCCCGGCAGGGGGCAAAAACATTCAGTACTTC
TRBV6-2/TRBV6-3	TRBJ2-5	21	TRBD2	NA	CASSYLPRTSRFLSSQETQYF	TGTGCCAGCAGTTACCTTCCACGGACTAGCCGATTCCTTTCCTCCCAAGAGACCCAGTACTTC
TRBV29-1	TRBJ1-1	14	TRBD1	few	CSARQGWVDTEAFF	TGCAGCGCTAGACAGGGTTGGGTGGACACTGAAGCTTTCTTT
TRBV7-9	TRBJ2-2	16	NA	NA	CASSAGRSGNTGELFF	TGTGCCAGCAGCGCCGGACGGTCAGGGAACACCGGGGAGCTGTTTTTT
TRBV11-1	TRBJ2-3	15	TRBD2	many	CASSLGLADTDTQYF	TGTGCCAGCAGCTTAGGCCTAGCGGACACAGATACGCAGTATTTT
TRBV4-1	TRBJ2-1	16	TRBD2	NA	CASSQIFSGGVYEQFF	TGCGCCAGCAGCCAGATTTTTAGCGGGGGGGTCTATGAGCAGTTCTTC
TRBV19	TRBJ1-6	14	NA	few	CASSPTVYNSPLHF	TGTGCCAGTAGTCCGACAGTCTATAATTCACCCCTCCACTTT
TRBV28	TRBJ2-1	15	NA	NA	CASSLSPVSYSEQFF	TGTGCCAGCAGTTTATCGCCAGTCTCTTACAGTGAGCAGTTCTTC
TRBV2	TRBJ2-5	15	TRBD1	NA	CASSKGQGIDETQYF	TGTGCCAGCAGTAAGGGACAGGGGATCGACGAGACCCAGTACTTC
TRBV5-5	TRBJ2-3	15	NA	few	CASSRLDGRTDTQYF	TGTGCCAGCAGCCGACTCGACGGCCGCACAGATACGCAGTATTTT
TRBV7-2	TRBJ2-7	16	TRBD2	few	CASSLQAAGGSYEQYF	TGTGCCAGCAGCTTACAGGCAGCGGGAGGTTCCTACGAGCAGTACTTC
TRBV7-8	TRBJ2-6	15	TRBD1	many	CASSSTGPGANVLTF	TGTGCCAGCAGCTCGACAGGGCCTGGGGCCAACGTCCTGACTTTC
TRBV2	TRBJ2-1	15	NA	many	CASSEGLALNNEQFF	TGTGCCAGCAGTGAAGGCCTAGCGCTTAACAATGAGCAGTTCTTC
TRBV6-2/TRBV6-3	TRBJ2-7	14	TRBD1	NA	CASRPWTGNYEQYF	TGTGCCAGCAGACCTTGGACAGGGAACTACGAGCAGTACTTC
TRBV20-1	TRBJ2-1	12	NA	NA	CSATGTYNEQFF	TGCAGTGCTACGGGCACCTACAATGAGCAGTTCTTC
TRBV20-1	TRBJ2-7	13	TRBD1	NA	CSAWDSRTYEQYF	TGCAGTGCTTGGGACAGTAGAACCTACGAGCAGTACTTC
TRBV28	TRBJ2-2	13	NA	NA	CASKDENTGELFF	TGTGCCAGCAAGGACGAGAACACCGGGGAGCTGTTTTTT
TRBV12-3/TRBV12-4	TRBJ2-7	14	TRBD1	NA	CASSPTGVLGEQYF	TGTGCCAGCAGTCCGACAGGGGTGCTGGGCGAGCAGTACTTC
TRBV4-2	TRBJ2-7	14	NA	NA	CASSQVVDLYEQYF	TGTGCCAGCAGCCAAGTGGTAGATCTATACGAGCAGTACTTC
TRBV12-3/TRBV12-4	TRBJ2-2	17	TRBD2	many	CASRGLAGAFGTGELFF	TGTGCCAGCAGGGGACTAGCGGGGGCTTTCGGTACCGGGGAGCTGTTTTTT
TRBV18	TRBJ2-7	14	NA	NA	CASSGGRSPYEQYF	TGTGCCAGCTCAGGCGGGCGCTCCCCCTACGAGCAGTACTTC
TRBV9	TRBJ2-5	13	NA	few	CASSPIPDQTQYF	TGTGCCAGCAGCCCAATACCGGACCAGACCCAGTACTTC
TRBV7-9	TRBJ2-2	17	NA	NA	CASSSSPRGLNTGELFF	TGTGCCAGCAGCTCATCCCCCAGGGGATTGAACACCGGGGAGCTGTTTTTT
TRBV2	TRBJ1-5	15	NA	NA	CASSVEGGNNQPQHF	TGTGCCAGCAGTGTGGAGGGGGGAAACAATCAGCCCCAGCATTTT
TRBV29-1	TRBJ2-5	15	TRBD2	NA	CSVEISGMAGETQYF	TGCAGCGTTGAGATTAGCGGGATGGCAGGAGAGACCCAGTACTTC
TRBV7-9	TRBJ2-3	16	TRBD2	NA	CASSPSAGGLGDTQYF	TGTGCCAGCAGCCCCTCAGCGGGGGGGCTGGGAGATACGCAGTATTTT
TRBV20-1	TRBJ2-1	16	NA	few	CSAPGVGTGHYNEQFF	TGCAGTGCTCCAGGGGTGGGCACGGGGCACTACAATGAGCAGTTCTTC
TRBV6-5	TRBJ2-1	16	TRBD2	NA	CASSYSKAGGGNEQFF	TGTGCCAGCAGTTACTCGAAAGCGGGAGGTGGGAATGAGCAGTTCTTC
TRBV19	TRBJ1-1	13	NA	NA	CASSITGDTEAFF	TGTGCCAGTAGTATTACGGGGGACACTGAAGCTTTCTTT
TRBV30	TRBJ2-3	13	NA	NA	CAWAAQGGDTQYF	TGTGCCTGGGCCGCCCAGGGGGGAGATACGCAGTATTTT
TRBV7-2	TRBJ2-5	14	NA	NA	CASSLGSTLETQYF	TGTGCCAGCAGCTTAGGCTCCACACTCGAGACCCAGTACTTC
TRBV12-3/TRBV12-4	TRBJ1-3	14	NA	NA	CASRLTLSKDTIYF	TGTGCCAGCAGACTTACTCTATCCAAGGACACCATATATTTT
TRBV15	TRBJ2-1	16	NA	few	CATSSPQTRAYNEQFF	TGTGCCACCAGCAGCCCTCAGACTAGGGCTTACAATGAGCAGTTCTTC
TRBV6-5	TRBJ2-1	14	NA	few	CASSYSYRQNEQFF	TGTGCCAGCAGTTACTCGTACAGACAAAATGAGCAGTTCTTC
TRBV4-2	TRBJ2-2	14	NA	NA	CASSQGLVSGELFF	TGTGCCAGCAGCCAAGGACTGGTTTCCGGGGAGCTGTTTTTT
TRBV7-2	TRBJ2-7	15	NA	NA	CASSLGGSVYYEQYF	TGTGCCAGCAGCTTAGGGGGTAGCGTTTACTACGAGCAGTACTTC
TRBV28	TRBJ2-7	14	TRBD1	NA	CASSRQGRSYEQYF	TGTGCCAGCAGCCGACAGGGCCGGTCCTACGAGCAGTACTTC
TRBV27	TRBJ2-7	14	TRBD1	few	CASGQLQGLYEQYF	TGTGCCAGCGGGCAGTTACAGGGGCTATACGAGCAGTACTTC
TRBV7-9	TRBJ2-2	16	TRBD1	NA	CASSRAWTGLVGELFF	TGTGCCAGCAGCAGAGCCTGGACAGGCTTGGTCGGGGAGCTGTTTTTT
TRBV7-2	TRBJ2-2	15	TRBD1	few	CASSLAGTVTGELFF	TGTGCCAGCAGCTTAGCCGGGACAGTTACCGGGGAGCTGTTTTTT